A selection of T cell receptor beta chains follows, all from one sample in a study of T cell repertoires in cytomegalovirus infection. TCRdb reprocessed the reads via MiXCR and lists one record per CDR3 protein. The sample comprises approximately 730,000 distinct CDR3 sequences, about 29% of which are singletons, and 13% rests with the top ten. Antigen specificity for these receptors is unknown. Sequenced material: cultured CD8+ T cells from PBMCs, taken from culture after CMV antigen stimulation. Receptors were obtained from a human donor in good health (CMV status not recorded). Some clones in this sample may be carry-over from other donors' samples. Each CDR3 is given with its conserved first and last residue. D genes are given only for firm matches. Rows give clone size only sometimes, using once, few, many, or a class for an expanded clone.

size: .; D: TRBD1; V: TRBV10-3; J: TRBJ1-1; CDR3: CAISEYLTGGEGVEAFF; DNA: TGTGCCATCAGTGAGTACCTGACAGGGGGCGAGGGGGTCGAAGCTTTCTTT
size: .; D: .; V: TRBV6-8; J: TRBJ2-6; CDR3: CASSPWGGVSISGANVLTF; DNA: TGTGCCAGCAGCCCCTGGGGAGGCGTCTCGATATCTGGGGCCAACGTCCTGACTTTC
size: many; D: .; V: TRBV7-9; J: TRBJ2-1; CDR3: CASSPLTRASYNEQFF; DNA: TGTGCCAGCAGCCCCTTAACGAGGGCCTCCTACAATGAGCAGTTCTTC
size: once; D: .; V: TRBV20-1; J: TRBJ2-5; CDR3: CSWDARQETQYF; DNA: TGCAGCTGGGACGCCAGACAAGAGACCCAGTACTTC
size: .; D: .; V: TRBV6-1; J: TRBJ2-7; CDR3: CASSESPTTYEQYF; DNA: TGTGCCAGCAGTGAATCTCCAACTACCTACGAGCAGTACTTC
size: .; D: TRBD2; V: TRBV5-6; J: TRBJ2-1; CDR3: CASGNSGAYNEQFF; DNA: TGTGCCAGCGGTAATAGCGGGGCCTACAATGAGCAGTTCTTC
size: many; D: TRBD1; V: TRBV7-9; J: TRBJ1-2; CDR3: CASSLGTGYGNGYTF; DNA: TGTGCCAGCAGCTTAGGGACAGGGTACGGGAATGGCTACACCTTC
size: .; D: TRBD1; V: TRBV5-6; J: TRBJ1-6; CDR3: CASSGWKQGINSPLHF; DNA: TGTGCCAGCAGCGGTTGGAAACAGGGGATCAATTCACCCCTCCACTTT
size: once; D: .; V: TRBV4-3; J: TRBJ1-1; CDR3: CASSQGGWWEAFF; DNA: TGCGCCAGCAGCCAAGGGGGTTGGTGGGAAGCTTTCTTT
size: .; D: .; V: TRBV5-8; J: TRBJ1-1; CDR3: CASIWEVGYTEAFF; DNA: TGTGCCAGCATCTGGGAGGTCGGGTACACTGAAGCTTTCTTT
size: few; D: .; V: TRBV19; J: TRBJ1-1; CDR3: CASSIRPAFEAFF; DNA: TGTGCCAGTAGTATCCGGCCGGCATTTGAAGCTTTCTTT
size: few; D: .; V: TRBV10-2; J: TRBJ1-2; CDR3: CASSEVPWQGGSYGYTF; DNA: TGCGCCAGCAGTGAGGTCCCTTGGCAGGGTGGTAGCTATGGCTACACCTTC
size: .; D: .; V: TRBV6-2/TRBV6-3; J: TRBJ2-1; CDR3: CASTSLGDTPNNEQFF; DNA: TGTGCCAGCACCTCACTTGGGGACACCCCGAACAATGAGCAGTTCTTC
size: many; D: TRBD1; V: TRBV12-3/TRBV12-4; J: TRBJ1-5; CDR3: CASTKDRGPEQPQHF; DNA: TGTGCCAGCACTAAAGACAGGGGGCCAGAGCAGCCCCAGCATTTT
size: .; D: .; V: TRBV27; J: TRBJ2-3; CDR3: CASSFLWSASSTDTQYF; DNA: TGTGCCAGCAGTTTTTTGTGGTCGGCATCCAGCACAGATACGCAGTATTTT
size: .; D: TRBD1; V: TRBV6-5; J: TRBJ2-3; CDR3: CASSSTGTGERFAQYF; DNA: TGTGCCAGCAGTTCGACGGGGACAGGGGAACGTTTCGCGCAGTATTTT
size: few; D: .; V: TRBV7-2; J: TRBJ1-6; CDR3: CASSLARGGWDSPLHF; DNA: TGTGCCAGCAGCTTAGCGCGAGGGGGTTGGGATTCACCCCTCCACTTT
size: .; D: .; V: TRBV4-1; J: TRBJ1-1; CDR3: CASSQGGWNTEAFF; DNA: TGCGCCAGCAGCCAAGGAGGCTGGAACACTGAAGCTTTCTTT
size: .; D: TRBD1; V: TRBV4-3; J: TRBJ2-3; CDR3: CASSQGFGQGLPDTQYF; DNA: TGCGCCAGCAGCCAGGGGTTTGGACAGGGGCTTCCAGATACGCAGTATTTT
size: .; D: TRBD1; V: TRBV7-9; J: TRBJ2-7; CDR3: CASTPRDRREVEQYF; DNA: TGTGCCAGCACCCCCAGGGACAGGAGAGAGGTCGAGCAGTACTTC
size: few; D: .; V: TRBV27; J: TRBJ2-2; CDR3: CASGYGSAPNTGELFF; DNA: TGTGCCAGCGGATATGGATCCGCGCCGAACACCGGGGAGCTGTTTTTT
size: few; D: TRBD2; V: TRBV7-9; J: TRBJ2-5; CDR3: CASSVGLAATETQYF; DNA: TGTGCCAGCAGCGTGGGACTAGCGGCCACGGAGACCCAGTACTTC
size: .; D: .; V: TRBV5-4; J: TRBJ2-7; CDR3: CAMKGRPLNEQYF; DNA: TGTGCCATGAAAGGCAGGCCTTTGAACGAGCAGTACTTC
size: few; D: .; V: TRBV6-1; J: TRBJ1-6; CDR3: CASSEYSSYNSPLHF; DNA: TGTGCCAGCAGTGAATACAGCTCCTATAATTCACCCCTCCACTTT
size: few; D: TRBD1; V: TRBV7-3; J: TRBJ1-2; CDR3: CASSQSGTGGYGYTF; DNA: TGTGCCAGCAGCCAATCCGGGACAGGGGGCTATGGCTACACCTTC
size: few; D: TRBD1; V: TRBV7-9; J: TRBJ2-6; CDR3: CASSNPDRVGANVLTF; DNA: TGTGCCAGCAGTAACCCTGACAGGGTTGGGGCCAACGTCCTGACTTTC
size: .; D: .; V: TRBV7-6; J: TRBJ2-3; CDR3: CASSPAAGPQYF; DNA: TGTGCCAGCAGCCCTGCCGCTGGTCCGCAGTATTTT
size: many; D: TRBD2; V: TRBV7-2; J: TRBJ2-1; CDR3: CASSQTSGGENEQFF; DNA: TGTGCCAGCAGCCAAACTAGCGGGGGTGAGAATGAGCAGTTCTTC
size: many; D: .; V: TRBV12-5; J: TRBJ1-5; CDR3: CASGGVNQPQHF; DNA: TGTGCTAGTGGTGGGGTGAATCAGCCCCAGCATTTT
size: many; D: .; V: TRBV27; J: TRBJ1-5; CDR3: CASSLSGSDQPQHF; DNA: TGTGCCAGCAGCTTATCAGGGAGCGATCAGCCCCAGCATTTT
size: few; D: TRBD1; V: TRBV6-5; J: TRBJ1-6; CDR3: CASSLTGQKSPLHF; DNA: TGTGCCAGCAGTTTGACAGGGCAGAAGTCACCCCTCCACTTT
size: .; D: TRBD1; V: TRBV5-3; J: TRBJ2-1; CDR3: CASGTGAGNEQFF; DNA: TGTGCCAGCGGGACAGGGGCGGGTAATGAGCAGTTCTTC
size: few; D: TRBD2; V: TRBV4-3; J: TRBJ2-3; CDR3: CASSQDELAGGRDTQYF; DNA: TGCGCCAGCAGCCAAGATGAGCTAGCGGGGGGGCGAGATACGCAGTATTTT
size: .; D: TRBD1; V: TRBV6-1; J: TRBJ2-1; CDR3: CASSPETGGAYNEQFF; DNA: TGTGCCAGCAGCCCCGAAACAGGGGGAGCCTACAATGAGCAGTTCTTC